The 3 T cell receptor beta chains given below trace back to one sample, sequenced in a study of T cell repertoires in cytomegalovirus infection. One entry per CDR3 protein results from TCRdb running MiXCR on the reads. This table has approximately 290,000 distinct CDR3 sequences, 20% to 30% appearing once. Sequencing was done on a sample of PBMCs. These receptors were collected from a human donor in good health (CMV status not recorded). Some clones in this sample may be carry-over from other donors' samples.

The gene calls are TRBV7-9 and TRBJ2-5, with 9 bases fitting TRBD2. Germline loops: CDR1 SEHNR, CDR2 FQNEAQ (reference sequence). Germline trimming cut 5 bases from V and 6 bases from J; bases unmatched to any gene: 13. The CDR3 has 16 amino acids. The CDR3 DNA sequence: TGTGCCAGCAGCCCCCCCTGGCGGGGGGGCGTGAAGACCCAGTACTTC. The encoded protein is CASSPPWRGGVKTQYF.

At least ten counts were recorded for this clonotype. The rearrangement links TRBV7-2 to TRBJ2-5; TRBD2 matches 9 bases. J lost 6 bases, V lost 0 bases, and 11 bases had no gene match. Germline loops: CDR1 SGHTA, CDR2 FQGNSA. The CDR3 totals 17 residues. In nucleotides, the CDR3 is TGTGCCAGCAGCTTAGCGGTAGATAGCGGGAGCGGGAAGACCCAGTACTTC. Amino acids: CASSLAVDSGSGKTQYF.

This clonotype was seen repeatedly, ten times or more. The V call is TRBV12-3 or TRBV12-4, the J call TRBJ2-5, with TRBD1 identical over 7 bases. CDR3 size: 15 residues. Germline trimming cut 2 bases from V and 1 base from J; bases unmatched to any gene: 4. The CDR3, as DNA: TGTGCCAGCAGTTTAAATGCAGGGGGCCAAGAGACCCAGTACTTC. Protein product: CASSLNAGGQETQYF.